These 28 T cell receptor beta chains share one sample of origin, sequenced in a study of regulatory T cells in long-lasting Graves disease. CDR3 regions were amplified by Arm-PCR using iRepertoire HTBI primers to build TCR beta libraries. MiXCR, run by TCRdb on the multiplex PCR reads, gives a single entry per CDR3 protein. The table lists 510,000 or so distinct CDR3 sequences, approximately 12% of them singletons. As for time point: newly diagnosed GD, antithyroid drugs for less than 3 months. From RNA extracted from PBMCs, the TCR library was made. These data also featured in a second study, about T cells in Graves' hyperthyroidism and ophthalmopathy.

Sample: peripheral blood mononuclear cells (PBMCs), taken at new diagnosis, from a patient treated with antithyroid drugs. The source of these receptors is a woman under 40 with Graves disease.

The chain uses TRBV11-3 and TRBJ1-1, with TRBD1 as a possible D gene (5 bases). With 4 bases removed from V and 7 bases from J, the gap between germline ends came to 16 bases. The CDR3 is 14 amino acids. In germline, CDR1 is SGHNT, CDR2 YENEEA. CDR3 nucleotides: TGTGCCAGCAGCTCCAGGGAGGTAGGGTTTGAAGCTTTCTTT. Translation gives CASSSREVGFEAFF.

This clonotype was observed at least ten times. The chain carries TRBV7-9 and TRBJ2-4; TRBD2 matches 11 bases. V shed 2 bases and J 1 base; nucleotides not matched to a gene: 16. In germline, CDR1 is SEHNR, CDR2 FQNEAQ (reference sequence). The CDR3 runs 21 residues. The CDR3 nucleotides are TGTGCCAGCAGCTTATCCGGGGCGGGAACTAGCGGGAGTAATGCCAAAAACATTCAGTACTTC. It yields the protein CASSLSGAGTSGSNAKNIQYF.

In its sample, this clonotype was seen many times. The gene calls are TRBV18 and TRBJ1-4, with a tentative D call TRBD1 (5 bases). Germline V CDR1 and CDR2: KGHSH, LQKENI. The V end lost 6 bases, the J end lost 8 bases, and 19 bases lay between the germline ends. The CDR3 extends over 15 amino acids. The CDR3: CASSPRAGRREKLFF. Written as DNA, the CDR3 is TGTGCCAGCTCTCCGCGGGCAGGGCGGCGGGAAAAACTGTTTTTT.

In this sample, this clonotype turned up many times. The J gene is TRBJ1-3, the V gene TRBV2; no reliable D call. The CDR3 is 13 residues long. Germline V lookup: CDR1 SNHLY, CDR2 FYNNEI. V was cut by 11 bases and J by 0 bases, with 11 bases left in between. CDR3 coding DNA: TGTGCCCCTGCGGGAGACTCTGGAAACACCATATATTTT. This sequence encodes CAPAGDSGNTIYF.

Only one count was recorded for this clonotype. At one end the junction does not follow the germline gene, possibly because of a read error. V is TRBV20-1 and J is TRBJ1-6, with D unclear. Germline V CDR1 and CDR2: DFQATT, SNEGSKA (reference sequence). The CDR3 covers 17 residues. CDR3 amino acids: CNARDRAGRSYNSPLHF. CDR3 nucleotide sequence: TGCAATGCTAGAGATCGGGCAGGACGCTCCTATAATTCACCCCTCCACTTT.

The V call is TRBV19, the J call TRBJ2-7; D possibly uses TRBD1 or TRBD2 (5 bases each). Trimming left V 1 base short and J 9 bases short, with 10 bases between. Germline V gene data show CDR1 as LNHDA and CDR2 as SQIVND (reference sequence). The CDR3 length is 12 residues. The CDR3 bases are TGTGCCAGTAGTATAGGGCCGGGACGGCAGTACTTC. Its protein product is CASSIGPGRQYF.

This clonotype was observed at least ten times. This sequence joins TRBV29-1 and TRBJ2-7; 14 nucleotides agree with TRBD2. CDR3 length: 14 amino acids. From germline, CDR1 is SQVTM and CDR2 ANQGSEA. With 7 bases clipped from V and 4 bases from J, the junction kept 6 bases outside the gene matches. The CDR3 protein is CSAGTSGSFYEQYF. The CDR3 region has the DNA TGCAGCGCCGGGACTAGCGGGAGTTTTTACGAGCAGTACTTC.

The sample holds many counts of this clonotype. The rearrangement joins TRBV28 to TRBJ2-1; D call uncertain. The germline CDR1 and CDR2 sequences are MDHEN and SYDVKM. Trimming shortened V by 3 bases and J by 8 bases, and 8 bases separated the two germline ends. The CDR3 contains 12 residues. The chain's CDR3 is CASSFGLDEQFF. The DNA for the CDR3 is TGTGCCAGCAGTTTTGGCCTCGATGAGCAGTTCTTC.

This clonotype was seen at least ten times. V is TRBV2 and J is TRBJ1-2; no definite D call. Trimming removed 6 bases at V and 4 bases at J, with 9 bases between. Germline CDR1 SNHLY, CDR2 FYNNEI. CDR3 length equals 12 residues. The CDR3 DNA reads TGTGCCAGCAGCGACACTTCCTATGGCTACACCTTC. This codes for CASSDTSYGYTF.

This clonotype has a count of ten or more. V is TRBV5-4 and J is TRBJ2-3; tentative D call: TRBD2 (6 bases). The CDR3 is 14 residues long. Trimming took 9 bases from V and 5 from J, leaving 19 bases between them. The germline gives CDR1 SGHNT, CDR2 YYREEE (reference sequence). The CDR3 here is CATAGTIMGDTQYF. The CDR3, as DNA: TGTGCCACCGCGGGAACTATAATGGGAGATACGCAGTATTTT.

The chain is built from TRBV19 and TRBJ1-5; maybe TRBD1 (5 bases). From germline, CDR1 is LNHDA and CDR2 SQIVND (reference sequence). The V gene lost 7 bases and the J gene lost 0 bases, with 13 bases spanning the gap. This CDR3 is built from 15 residues. CDR3 sequence: CASTLGRYSNQPQHF. CDR3 sequence (DNA): TGTGCCAGTACATTGGGGCGCTATAGCAATCAGCCCCAGCATTTT. The full variable domain, rest sourced from reference TRBV19 and TRBJ1-5, is DGGITQSPKYLFRKEGQNVTLSCEQNLNHDAMYWYRQDPGQGLRLIYYSQIVNDFQKGDIAEGYSVSREKKESFPLTVTSAQKNPTAFYLCASTLGRYSNQPQHFGDGTRLSIL.

The chain combines TRBV14 with TRBJ1-6; D remains ambiguous. This CDR3 is 14 amino acids long. Trimming cost V 2 bases and J 4 bases, with 6 bases left between them. Germline lookup yields CDR1 SGHDN and CDR2 FVKESK. This CDR3 is CASSQTLYNSPLHF. The CDR3 DNA is TGTGCCAGCAGCCAAACGTTATATAATTCACCCCTCCACTTT.

This clonotype was found many times. The V and J genes are TRBV10-2 and TRBJ2-1; 14 bases fit TRBD2. This CDR3 contains 16 residues. Germline CDR1 is WSHSY and CDR2 is SAAADI. V trimming: 6 bases; J trimming: 10 bases; junction bases outside the gene matches: 11. CDR3 amino acids: CASRLPGLAGEGEQFF. CDR3 coding DNA: TGCGCCAGCAGATTGCCGGGACTAGCGGGAGAGGGAGAGCAGTTCTTC.

This chain joins TRBV5-1 and TRBJ2-5; D is perhaps TRBD2 (6 bases). V dropped 5 bases and J dropped 2 bases, with 7 bases sitting between them. This CDR3 comprises 12 residues. The germline gives CDR1 SGHRS, CDR2 YFSETQ. The CDR3 nucleotides are TGCGCCAGCAGGGAGGGACAAGAGACCCAGTACTTC. Amino acid sequence: CASREGQETQYF. Complete variable domain (other parts from reference TRBV5-1 and TRBJ2-5): KAGVTQTPRYLIKTRGQQVTLSCSPISGHRSVSWYQQTPGQGLQFLFEYFSETQRNKGNFPGRFSGRQFSNSRSEMNVSTLELGDSALYLCASREGQETQYFGPGTRLLVL.

This clonotype came up many times. The chain recombines TRBV27 with TRBJ2-7; TRBD2 is a possible D gene (5 bases). CDR1 and CDR2 (germline): MNHEY, SMNVEV (reference sequence). Deletions cut 6 bases from V and 3 bases from J, with 12 bases between. CDR3 size: 13 residues. The CDR3 loop reads CASSPTRYYEQYF. The CDR3 DNA follows: TGTGCCAGCAGCCCCACTAGATACTACGAGCAGTACTTC.

This clonotype was seen ten or more times. This chain connects TRBV9 to TRBJ2-7; D assignment may be TRBD1 or TRBD2 (5 bases each). The ends were cut back, 4 bases at V and 6 bases at J, with 14 bases in the middle. This CDR3 spans 13 amino acids. Germline values: CDR1 SGDLS, CDR2 YYNGEE. The CDR3 DNA reads TGTGCCAGCAGCATCCACCCGAGGGGCGAGCAGTACTTC. Amino acids: CASSIHPRGEQYF.

J is TRBJ2-1 and V is TRBV11-1, with TRBD2 matching over 8 bases. Germline V gene lookup returns CDR1 SGHAT and CDR2 FQDESV (reference sequence). CDR3 length equals 13 residues. Unmatched junction bases numbered 4, after V lost 4 bases and J lost 8 bases. The CDR3: CASSSAGGHEQFF. In DNA form, the CDR3 reads TGTGCCAGCAGCTCCGCGGGAGGCCATGAGCAGTTCTTC.

This clonotype was seen repeatedly, ten times or more. The chain carries TRBV7-2 and TRBJ1-5; D is ambiguous. The V and J ends lost 4 bases and 5 bases respectively, with 9 bases between them. Germline CDR1 reads SGHTA; CDR2 reads FQGNSA. The CDR3 is 13 amino acids. DNA of the CDR3: TGTGCCAGCAGCTACGAGGGTTATCAGCCCCAGCATTTT. Its translation is CASSYEGYQPQHF.

This chain uses TRBV10-3 with TRBJ1-1; 7 positions match TRBD1. Looked up from germline, CDR1 is ENHRY and CDR2 is SYGVKD. The junction had 7 bases not matched to a gene; V was cut back by 5 bases and J by 7 bases. The CDR3 has 13 residues. In nucleotides, the CDR3 is TGTGCCATCAGTCGTACTCAGGGGGATGAAGCTTTCTTT. Translation: CAISRTQGDEAFF.

This clonotype occurred a few times. This chain uses TRBV27 with TRBJ2-7; D remains ambiguous. Germline V gives CDR1 MNHEY, CDR2 SMNVEV (reference sequence). This CDR3 spans 14 amino acids. V dropped 0 bases and J dropped 4 bases, with 10 bases sitting between them. As DNA, the CDR3 is TGTGCCAGCAGTTTATCTCGACTTGTATACGAGCAGTACTTC. Residues: CASSLSRLVYEQYF.

This clonotype has ten or more counts. The V gene is TRBV12-3 or TRBV12-4, the J gene TRBJ2-1; 7 bases line up with TRBD2. With 3 bases clipped from V and 7 bases from J, the junction kept 9 bases outside the gene matches. CDR3 length: 15 amino acids. The CDR3 is CASSFFRTSRNEQFF. CDR3 nucleotides: TGTGCCAGCAGTTTCTTTAGGACTAGTAGAAATGAGCAGTTCTTC.

This clonotype came up many times. V usage is TRBV27 and J usage is TRBJ2-3, with D unresolved. Trimming shortened V by 4 bases and J by 4 bases, and 9 bases separated the two germline ends. This CDR3 contains 13 residues. Germline CDR1 MNHEY, CDR2 SMNVEV (reference sequence). The CDR3 nucleotides are TGTGCCAGCAGTTCCCTTGGTCCAGATACGCAGTATTTT. It is translated as CASSSLGPDTQYF.

The gene calls are TRBV15 and TRBJ1-5; D is unresolved. The germline V gene encodes CDR1 LNHNV and CDR2 YYDKDF (reference sequence). The CDR3 consists of 14 residues. Trimming shortened V by 6 bases and J by 6 bases, and 15 bases separated the two germline ends. The CDR3 sequence: CATSVHDAPQPQHF. The CDR3 bases are TGTGCCACCAGTGTACACGATGCACCTCAGCCCCAGCATTTT.

The rearrangement links TRBV19 to TRBJ1-2; D remains unclear. This CDR3 comprises 14 residues. Germline values: CDR1 LNHDA, CDR2 SQIVND (reference sequence). Trimming shortened V by 5 bases and J by 4 bases, and 14 bases separated the two germline ends. This CDR3 reads CASSDSGKSYGYTF. The CDR3 DNA reads TGTGCCAGTAGTGACTCCGGGAAGAGCTATGGCTACACCTTC.

This clonotype was counted ten times or more. The CDR3 DNA follows: TGTGCCAGCACCAGTTACAATGAGCAGTTCTTC. Encoded protein: CASTSYNEQFF. The chain recombines TRBV2 with TRBJ2-1; D is unresolved. This CDR3 is built from 11 residues. Germline-derived CDR1 and CDR2 are SNHLY and FYNNEI. V was pared by 7 bases and J by 4 bases, with 5 bases between.

This clonotype was counted ten times or more. DNA for the CDR3: TGTGCCACCAGCAGAGTACAGGGTACGTGGGAGACCCAGTACTTC. Translated, it gives CATSRVQGTWETQYF. The chain has TRBV15 and TRBJ2-5; possibly TRBD1 for D (6 bases). The CDR3 is 15 residues long. Trimming pared 1 base from V and 5 bases from J, leaving 14 bases between. Germline V gives CDR1 LNHNV, CDR2 YYDKDF (reference sequence).

This clonotype was seen ten or more times. The chain joins TRBV5-1 to TRBJ1-2; 7 bases map to TRBD1. The trim removed 4 bases at V and 7 bases at J, leaving 10 bases unmatched. CDR3 size: 14 residues. Germline V lookup: CDR1 SGHRS, CDR2 YFSETQ. In nucleotides, the CDR3 is TGCGCCAGCAGCCTCTCACAGGGGACGGGTGGCTACACCTTC. Its translation: CASSLSQGTGGYTF.

This clonotype has ten or more counts. The rearrangement links TRBV2 to TRBJ2-7; unclear D gene. This CDR3 has 13 residues. V was cut by 2 bases and J by 2 bases, with 7 bases left in between. Germline assignment: CDR1 SNHLY and CDR2 FYNNEI. CDR3 coding DNA: TGTGCCAGCAGTGAACGAGTCACCTACGAGCAGTACTTC. The encoded protein is CASSERVTYEQYF.